One and the same sample provided the 25 T cell receptor beta chains below, sequenced in a study of blood T cell repertoires in COVID-19. The table came from immunoSEQ multiplex PCR; TCRdb's copy has only in-frame clones and leaves some out. This table holds about 180,000 clones, approximately 89% found once. Sequencing was performed on PBMCs or T cells enriched from blood (not recorded which). These receptors came from a man between 35 and 55 years old who had recovered from COVID-19.

CDR3 sequence reads: CASSPPGVVYEQYF. The CDR3 bases are TGTGCCAGCAGCCCCCCGGGGGTCGTCTACGAGCAGTACTTC. This chain links TRBV9 with TRBJ2-7, with D maybe TRBD2 (6 bases). V lost 4 bases and J 3 bases, leaving 14 bases between the germline ends. The CDR3 has 14 amino acids. Germline V gene data show CDR1 as SGDLS and CDR2 as YYNGEE. The full variable domain, rest sourced from reference TRBV9 and TRBJ2-7, is DSGVTQTPKHLITATGQRVTLRCSPRSGDLSVYWYQQSLDQGLQFLIQYYNGEERAKGNILERFSAQQFPDLHSELNLSSLELGDSALYFCASSPPGVVYEQYFGPGTRLTVT.

J is TRBJ1-6 and V is TRBV6-6; 12 bases are a match to TRBD1. This CDR3 is built from 15 residues. V lost 8 bases and J lost 7; bases outside the gene matches: 6. Germline assignment: CDR1 MNHNY and CDR2 SVGAGI (reference sequence). In DNA, the CDR3 is TGTGCCAGCTCGGGACAGGGGGCGAAAAATTCACCCCTCCACTTT. Translation: CASSGQGAKNSPLHF.

The CDR3 loop is CASSVTGGEKLFF. As DNA, the CDR3 is TGTGCCAGCAGCGTAACAGGGGGTGAAAAACTGTTTTTT. This chain links TRBV9 with TRBJ1-4; 8 bases fit TRBD1. The CDR3 contains 13 residues. The V gene's germline CDR1 is SGDLS and CDR2 YYNGEE. V lost 1 base and J lost 7; bases outside the gene matches: 0. The full variable domain, rest sourced from reference TRBV9 and TRBJ1-4, is DSGVTQTPKHLITATGQRVTLRCSPRSGDLSVYWYQQSLDQGLQFLIQYYNGEERAKGNILERFSAQQFPDLHSELNLSSLELGDSALYFCASSVTGGEKLFFGSGTQLSVL.

This chain links TRBV19 with TRBJ1-5, with D hard to call. This CDR3 contains 15 residues. Trimming shortened V by 6 bases and J by 5 bases, and 17 bases separated the two germline ends. CDR1 and CDR2 (germline): LNHDA, SQIVND (reference sequence). This CDR3 is CASRLLEAGHQPQHF. The CDR3 nucleotides read TGTGCCAGTAGGCTTTTGGAGGCAGGCCATCAGCCCCAGCATTTT.

V and J are TRBV19 and TRBJ1-2; TRBD1 aligns across 9 bases. With 6 bases clipped from V and 8 bases from J, the junction kept 10 bases outside the gene matches. Per the germline V gene, CDR1 is LNHDA and CDR2 is SQIVND (reference sequence). CDR3 length: 14 amino acids. The CDR3 nucleotides read TGTGCCAGTAGAGAACAGGGGGCTAGGCGAGGCTACACCTTC. Its translation: CASREQGARRGYTF.

The chain uses TRBV9 and TRBJ1-1, with D unresolved. Germline assignment: CDR1 SGDLS and CDR2 YYNGEE. Trimming removed 3 bases at V and 3 bases at J, with 12 bases between. This CDR3 spans 14 amino acids. The CDR3 loop is CASSDPRGDTEAFF. CDR3 sequence (DNA): TGTGCCAGCAGCGACCCCCGCGGGGACACTGAAGCTTTCTTT. Drawing the rest from reference TRBV9 and TRBJ1-1, the complete variable domain is DSGVTQTPKHLITATGQRVTLRCSPRSGDLSVYWYQQSLDQGLQFLIQYYNGEERAKGNILERFSAQQFPDLHSELNLSSLELGDSALYFCASSDPRGDTEAFFGQGTRLTVV.

This chain uses TRBV29-1 with TRBJ2-6; TRBD1 matches 9 bases. The CDR3 runs to 19 residues. From germline, CDR1 is SQVTM and CDR2 ANQGSEA. V lost 3 bases to trimming and J lost 0 bases; unmatched junction nucleotides: 12. The CDR3 nucleotides are TGCAGCGTTGAGAGGGACAGGGAAGGGGACTACTCTGGGGCCAACGTCCTGACTTTC. The encoded protein is CSVERDREGDYSGANVLTF.

The chain carries TRBV5-4 and TRBJ2-7, with a weak D call TRBD1 (6 bases). There are 13 residues in the CDR3. Germline V gives CDR1 SGHNT, CDR2 YYREEE (reference sequence). V gave up 4 bases and J gave up 2 bases, with 10 bases separating them. CDR3 nucleotides: TGTGCCAGCAGCCCCGGACAGACCTACGAGCAGTACTTC. It specifies CASSPGQTYEQYF.

About this clone: Within the sample, other DNA sequences also encode this same CDR3. This chain joins TRBV5-1 and TRBJ2-1; 9 bases line up with TRBD2. The CDR3 is 15 amino acids. J gave up 7 bases and V 0 bases, and 5 bases lay outside the gene matches. CDR1 is SGHRS and CDR2 is YFSETQ in the germline V gene. The CDR3, as DNA: TGCGCCAGCAGCTTGGGTGGCGGGGGGGTTAATGAGCAGTTCTTC. It codes for CASSLGGGGVNEQFF.

The V call is TRBV9, the J call TRBJ2-3, with 12 bases matching TRBD2. CDR1 is SGDLS and CDR2 is YYNGEE in the germline V gene. The CDR3 sequence is 15 residues long. V shed 3 bases, J shed 3 bases, and the junction held 2 bases outside the gene matches. The DNA for the CDR3 is TGTGCCAGCAGCGCCGGGACTAGCGGGACAGATACGCAGTATTTT. It codes for CASSAGTSGTDTQYF.

The rearrangement uses TRBV5-4 and TRBJ1-2, with D possibly TRBD1 on 6 matching bases. Trimming took off 0 bases at V and 2 bases at J, with 11 bases between the two ends. The CDR3 extends over 15 amino acids. The germline CDR1 and CDR2 sequences are SGHNT and YYREEE (reference sequence). The CDR3 region is CASSLEQGRNYGYTF. The CDR3 DNA reads TGTGCCAGCAGCTTGGAACAGGGTAGGAACTATGGCTACACCTTC. The complete variable domain, with remaining parts taken from reference TRBV5-4 and TRBJ1-2, reads ETGVTQSPTHLIKTRGQQVTLRCSSQSGHNTVSWYQQALGQGPQFIFQYYREEENGRGNFPPRFSGLQFPNYSSELNVNALELDDSALYLCASSLEQGRNYGYTFGSGTRLTVV.

This clone has just a few counts. V gene TRBV19 combines with J gene TRBJ2-2, with 7 nucleotides matching TRBD1. V was pared by 5 bases and J by 6 bases, with 6 bases of the junction left unmatched. CDR1 is LNHDA, CDR2 SQIVND, per germline (reference sequence). The CDR3 extends over 14 amino acids. In DNA, the CDR3 is TGTGCCAGTAGTCTCGAAGGGGGCTCCGGGGAGCTGTTTTTT. Translating it yields CASSLEGGSGELFF.

This clone has more than one count but fewer than ten. The V gene is TRBV25-1, the J gene TRBJ1-1; 8 nucleotides align to TRBD1. Germline V lookup: CDR1 MGHDK, CDR2 SYGVNS. The V gene end was trimmed by 1 base and the J gene end by 3 bases; junction bases not matched to a gene: 10. The CDR3 totals 17 residues. The DNA of the CDR3 is TGTGCCAGCAGTGAATCGCGACAGGGGTATGGAGACACTGAAGCTTTCTTT. Amino acids: CASSESRQGYGDTEAFF.

This chain links TRBV9 with TRBJ1-4, with D maybe TRBD1 (5 bases). CDR1 and CDR2 (germline): SGDLS, YYNGEE. The ends were cut back, 4 bases at V and 5 bases at J, with 18 bases in the middle. The CDR3 runs 16 residues. CDR3 coding DNA: TGTGCCAGCAGCCCCGGCAGACAGCTACTGAATGAAAAACTGTTTTTT. Residues: CASSPGRQLLNEKLFF.

The chain combines TRBV27 with TRBJ1-4, with TRBD1 matching over 7 bases. V lost 3 bases to trimming and J lost 2 bases; unmatched junction nucleotides: 9. CDR3 length: 17 amino acids. Germline CDR1 MNHEY, CDR2 SMNVEV (reference sequence). CDR3 DNA sequence: TGTGCCAGCAGTTTTATCCGAACAGGGGCCACTAATGAAAAACTGTTTTTT. Translation gives CASSFIRTGATNEKLFF.

This clone was picked up one time. The genes are TRBV7-9 and TRBJ1-1; a possible D gene is TRBD1 (6 bases). With 5 bases removed from V and 0 bases from J, the gap between germline ends came to 16 bases. CDR3 size: 16 residues. Germline loops: CDR1 SEHNR, CDR2 FQNEAQ (reference sequence). The CDR3 here is CASSPSGQGMNTEAFF. The DNA for the CDR3 is TGTGCCAGCAGCCCTAGCGGGCAGGGGATGAACACTGAAGCTTTCTTT.

V is TRBV10-1 and J is TRBJ2-5, with 7 bases identical to TRBD2. The V and J ends lost 6 bases and 5 bases, in that order; junction bases with no gene match: 12. Germline CDR1 reads WNHNN; CDR2 reads SYGVQD (reference sequence). The CDR3 consists of 15 residues. In DNA, the CDR3 is TGCGCCAGCAGCCCGAGCGGGGTCAACGGGGAGACCCAGTACTTC. Translating gives CASSPSGVNGETQYF.

Concerning this clone: This sample includes further DNA sequences coding for the same CDR3. In DNA form, the CDR3 reads TGTGCCAGCAGTTTTAGGAGGAACACTGAAGCTTTCTTT. As protein: CASSFRRNTEAFF. The V gene is TRBV28, the J gene TRBJ1-1; D remains unclear. In germline, CDR1 is MDHEN, CDR2 SYDVKM. V was clipped by 3 bases and J by 1 base, with 6 bases between them. The CDR3 runs to 13 residues.

The rearrangement uses TRBV11-3 and TRBJ2-1; 11 nucleotides line up with TRBD2. V trimming: 1 base; J trimming: 7 bases; junction bases outside the gene matches: 9. The CDR3 contains 17 residues. Per germline, CDR1 SGHNT and CDR2 YENEEA. The CDR3, as DNA: TGTGCCAGCAGCTTAGTCGTAGCGGGGGGGGCGAGGAATGAGCAGTTCTTC. Translation: CASSLVVAGGARNEQFF.

This chain uses TRBV6-1 with TRBJ2-7, with TRBD2 matching over 7 bases. Trimming took 1 base from V and 4 from J; bases not matched to a gene: 4. In germline, CDR1 is MNHNS, CDR2 SASEGT. The CDR3 has 14 residues. CDR3 DNA sequence: TGTGCCAGCAGTGAAGGGCAGGGAGGGTACGAGCAGTACTTC. It is translated as CASSEGQGGYEQYF.

The V call is TRBV2, the J call TRBJ1-2; 7 nucleotides agree with TRBD1. Germline V CDR1 and CDR2: SNHLY, FYNNEI. The trim removed 5 bases at V and 2 bases at J, leaving 5 bases unmatched. This CDR3 has 14 amino acids. The CDR3 reads CASSSGTVNYGYTF. The CDR3, as DNA: TGTGCCAGCAGTTCAGGGACAGTCAACTATGGCTACACCTTC.

A few counts support this clone. This chain joins TRBV29-1 and TRBJ1-1; no clear D gene. Germline V gives CDR1 SQVTM, CDR2 ANQGSEA. The CDR3 extends over 14 amino acids. V shed 6 bases and J shed 5 bases, with 19 bases lying between them. The DNA of the CDR3 is TGCAGCGTGCTGCCTCAGCGGGGTGGTACTGAAGCTTTCTTT. As protein: CSVLPQRGGTEAFF.

This sequence joins TRBV6-5 and TRBJ1-6; tentatively, D is TRBD1 (5 bases). Trimming removed 7 bases from V and 7 bases from J, with 14 bases in between. Germline V gene data show CDR1 as MNHEY and CDR2 as SVGAGI. CDR3 length equals 14 residues. As DNA, the CDR3 is TGTGCCAGCACCCAGGGACTCCCAAATTCACCCCTCCACTTT. This translates into CASTQGLPNSPLHF.

This clone was seen a single time. V gene TRBV5-1 combines with J gene TRBJ1-1, with 9 bases lining up with TRBD1. The CDR3 contains 14 residues. CDR1 and CDR2 (germline): SGHRS, YFSETQ. V trimming: 4 bases; J trimming: 0 bases; junction bases outside the gene matches: 1. The CDR3 nucleotides read TGCGCCAGCAGCGGGACAGGGATGAACACTGAAGCTTTCTTT. Protein product: CASSGTGMNTEAFF. The whole variable domain, filled in from reference TRBV5-1 and TRBJ1-1, reads KAGVTQTPRYLIKTRGQQVTLSCSPISGHRSVSWYQQTPGQGLQFLFEYFSETQRNKGNFPGRFSGRQFSNSRSEMNVSTLELGDSALYLCASSGTGMNTEAFFGQGTRLTVV.

The CDR3 coding sequence is TGTGCCAGCAGCCCGGGACTAGCAGACAATGAGCAGTTCTTC. Translated, it gives CASSPGLADNEQFF. The V gene is TRBV5-6, the J gene TRBJ2-1; TRBD2 aligns across 9 bases. Unmatched junction bases numbered 4, after V lost 4 bases and J lost 5 bases. The CDR3 has 14 amino acids. The V gene's germline CDR1 is SGHDT and CDR2 YYEEEE.